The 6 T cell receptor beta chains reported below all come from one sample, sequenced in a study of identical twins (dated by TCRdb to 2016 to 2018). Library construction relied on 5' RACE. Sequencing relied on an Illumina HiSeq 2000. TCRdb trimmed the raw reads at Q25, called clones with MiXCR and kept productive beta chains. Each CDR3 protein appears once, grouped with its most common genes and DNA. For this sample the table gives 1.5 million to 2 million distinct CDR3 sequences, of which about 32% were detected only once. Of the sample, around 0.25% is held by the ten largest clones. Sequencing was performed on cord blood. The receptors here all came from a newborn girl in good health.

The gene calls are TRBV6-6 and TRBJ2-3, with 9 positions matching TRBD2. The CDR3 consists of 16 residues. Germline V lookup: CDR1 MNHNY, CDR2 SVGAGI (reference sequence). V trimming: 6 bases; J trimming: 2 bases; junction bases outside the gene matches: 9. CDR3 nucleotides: TGTGCCAGCAGCATGGGCGGGAGGGCCCTCACAGATACGCAGTATTTT. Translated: CASSMGGRALTDTQYF.

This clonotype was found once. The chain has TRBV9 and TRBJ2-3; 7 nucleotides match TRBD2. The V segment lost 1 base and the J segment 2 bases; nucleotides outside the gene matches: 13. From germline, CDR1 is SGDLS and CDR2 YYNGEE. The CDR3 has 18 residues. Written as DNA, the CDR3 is TGTGCCAGCAGCGTAAGTCCCCGGGGAGCGGGGCCCACAGATACGCAGTATTTT. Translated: CASSVSPRGAGPTDTQYF.

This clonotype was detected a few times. The CDR3 loop is CASSQVHRSSYEQYF. The CDR3 DNA reads TGTGCCAGCAGCCAAGTACACAGGTCCTCCTACGAGCAGTACTTC. The chain joins TRBV3-1 to TRBJ2-7; D might be TRBD1 (5 bases). This CDR3 contains 15 residues. Germline lookup yields CDR1 LGHDT and CDR2 YNNKEL (reference sequence). Trimming removed 1 base at V and 0 bases at J, with 10 bases between.

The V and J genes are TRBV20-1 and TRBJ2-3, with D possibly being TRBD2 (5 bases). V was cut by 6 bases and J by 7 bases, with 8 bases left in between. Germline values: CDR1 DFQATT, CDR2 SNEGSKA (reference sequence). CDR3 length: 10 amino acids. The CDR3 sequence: CSARGHTQYF. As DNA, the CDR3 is TGCAGTGCCCGAGGGCATACGCAGTATTTT.

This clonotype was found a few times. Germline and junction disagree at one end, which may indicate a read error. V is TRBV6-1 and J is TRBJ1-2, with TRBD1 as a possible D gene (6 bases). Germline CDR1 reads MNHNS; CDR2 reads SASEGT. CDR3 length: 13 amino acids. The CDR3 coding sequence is TGTGCCAGCAGCGAAGCAGGGGTGGATGGCTACACCTTC. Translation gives CASSEAGVDGYTF.

CDR3 protein: CASSLSRIASTDTQYF. Here the CDR3 DNA reads TGTGCCAGCAGCTTATCCCGCATAGCGAGCACAGATACGCAGTATTTT. This sequence joins TRBV7-2 and TRBJ2-3; D perhaps matches TRBD2 (5 bases). The CDR3 extends over 16 amino acids. Germline V lookup: CDR1 SGHTA, CDR2 FQGNSA. Deletions cut 2 bases from V and 0 bases from J, with 12 bases between.